Sequencing of this T cell receptor beta chain was carried out in a study of CD8+ T cells in alopecia areata. RNA extraction and reverse transcription yielded cDNA as sequencing template. Sequenced by immunoSEQ multiplex PCR; TCRdb stores in-frame clones only, minus some. Among about 120,000 clones listed, about 60% were seen once. The sorting of PBMCs gave CD4+ and CD8+ T cells. This clone came up once. Its specificity is unknown. General observations from the study: Lesional scalp displayed greater clonality than normal scalp, most notably in alopecia totalis/universalis. Possibly because of HLA-related factors, TCR sharing was less clear across patients than in mice.

The TCR comes from a human donor in good health. Sequencing was done on a sample of CD4+ T cells sorted from blood.

CDR3 sequence (DNA): TGTGCCAGCAGCTCGCCCCTCAATGAGCAGTTCTTC. This translates into CASSSPLNEQFF. This chain connects TRBV5-4 to TRBJ2-1; D is unclear. V was trimmed by 3 bases and J by 6 bases, leaving 7 bases between them. Germline V CDR1 and CDR2: SGHNT, YYREEE (reference sequence). The CDR3 has 12 residues.